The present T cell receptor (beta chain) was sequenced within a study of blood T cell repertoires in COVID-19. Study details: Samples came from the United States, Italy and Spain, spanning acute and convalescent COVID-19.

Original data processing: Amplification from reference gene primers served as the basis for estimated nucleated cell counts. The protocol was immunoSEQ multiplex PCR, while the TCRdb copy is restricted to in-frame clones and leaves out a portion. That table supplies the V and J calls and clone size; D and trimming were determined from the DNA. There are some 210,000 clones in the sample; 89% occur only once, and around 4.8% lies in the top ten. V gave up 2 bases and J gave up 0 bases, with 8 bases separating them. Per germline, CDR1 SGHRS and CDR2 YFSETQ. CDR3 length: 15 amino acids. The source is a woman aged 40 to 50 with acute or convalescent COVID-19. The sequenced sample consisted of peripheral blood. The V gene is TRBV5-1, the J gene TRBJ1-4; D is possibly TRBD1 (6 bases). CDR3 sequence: CASSLQGATNEKLFF. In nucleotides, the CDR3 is TGCGCCAGCAGCTTACAGGGAGCAACTAATGAAAAACTGTTTTTT.